This is a list of T cell receptor beta chains from one sample in a study of shared clonotypes between healthy human individuals. Some clones are missing from TCRdb's copy, which holds only in-frame ones; the method was immunoSEQ multiplex PCR. The sample yields roughly 700,000 clones, approximately 79% seen once. The sequenced sample was memory CD4+ T cells sorted from blood. The receptors shown here come from a woman under 40 in good health. Both conserved end residues are part of each CDR3. Size tells how often a clone was seen (once, few, many) or the class of an expanded clone, and some rows leave it out.

.,TRBJ2-1,TRBV4-1,CASSQVAKAGDLEQFF
.,TRBJ1-1,TRBV7-3,CASSLGQGTEAFF
few,TRBJ1-5,TRBV25-1,CASSAGNNQPQHF
.,TRBJ1-5,TRBV19,CASSIDEGSPPQHF
.,TRBJ1-1,TRBV6-1,CASSQTVNTEAFF
.,TRBJ1-3,TRBV7-9,CASSLGREGGNTIYF
.,TRBJ1-1,TRBV5-1,CASSLAGQGDTEAFF
.,TRBJ2-4,TRBV11-2,CASSFRQGGNIQYF
.,TRBJ2-7,TRBV29-1,CSVTQETYEQYF
.,TRBJ1-2,TRBV19,CATGLLNGYTF
.,TRBJ2-2,TRBV25-1,CASSISGRAGELFF
few,TRBJ2-1,TRBV6-6,CASSDPGTAYNEQFF
once,TRBJ2-5,TRBV28,CASSPRQGTRTQYF
many,TRBJ1-1,TRBV7-9,CASSPNPQRSNTEAFF
many,TRBJ1-2,TRBV5-1,CASSLALSGPYGYTF
.,.,TRBV7-3,CASSLGAGGYEQYF
.,TRBJ2-2,TRBV19,CASRSPHNRRNTGELFF
.,TRBJ1-1,TRBV15,CATSSAGGNTEAFF
few,TRBJ2-1,TRBV5-4,CASSLPGTAYNEQFF
.,TRBJ2-3,TRBV19,CASSLDRVASTDTQYF
.,TRBJ2-2,TRBV2,CASSGGGSMGELFF
.,TRBJ2-1,TRBV11-2,CASTPGQGYNEQFF
.,TRBJ2-1,TRBV5-4,CASSQGGIREGHEQFF
.,TRBJ2-4,TRBV7-3,CASSLQQGSIQYF